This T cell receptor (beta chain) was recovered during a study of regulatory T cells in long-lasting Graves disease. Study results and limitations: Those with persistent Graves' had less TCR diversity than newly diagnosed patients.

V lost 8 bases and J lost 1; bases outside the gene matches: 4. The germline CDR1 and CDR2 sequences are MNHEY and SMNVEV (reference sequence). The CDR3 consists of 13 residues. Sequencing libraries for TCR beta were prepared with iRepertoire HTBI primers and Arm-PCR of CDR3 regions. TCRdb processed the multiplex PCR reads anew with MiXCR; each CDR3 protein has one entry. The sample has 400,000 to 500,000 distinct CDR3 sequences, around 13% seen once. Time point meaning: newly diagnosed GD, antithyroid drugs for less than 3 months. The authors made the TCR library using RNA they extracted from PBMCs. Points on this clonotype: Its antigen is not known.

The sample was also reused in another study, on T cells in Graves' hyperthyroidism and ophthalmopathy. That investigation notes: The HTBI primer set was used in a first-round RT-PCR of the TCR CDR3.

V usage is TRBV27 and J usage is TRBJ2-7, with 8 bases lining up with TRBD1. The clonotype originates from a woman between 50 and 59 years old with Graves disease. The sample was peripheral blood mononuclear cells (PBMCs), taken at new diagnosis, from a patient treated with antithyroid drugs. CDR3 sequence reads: CASGQGTSYEQYF. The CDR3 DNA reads TGTGCCAGCGGACAGGGAACATCCTACGAGCAGTACTTC.